Below are 28 T cell receptor beta chains sequenced from a single sample in a study of CD8 T cells in ankylosing spondylitis. TCRdb re-derived calls from the 5' RACE reads in MiXCR, one entry per CDR3 protein. Of around 230,000 distinct CDR3 sequences in the sample, around 8% were seen once. Material for sequencing was blood, either unsorted or a sorted T cell fraction (not recorded which). These TCRs come from a female donor with ankylosing spondylitis or in good health (not recorded which).

This clonotype has at least ten counts. V gene TRBV20-1 combines with J gene TRBJ2-3; TRBD1 is a possible D gene (5 bases). The CDR3 sequence is 16 residues long. V was shortened by 4 bases and J by 2 bases, with 19 bases between the two germline ends. The germline V gene encodes CDR1 DFQATT and CDR2 SNEGSKA (reference sequence). The CDR3 reads CSANPPGLWLTDTQYF. In DNA, the CDR3 is TGCAGTGCTAATCCCCCAGGGCTCTGGCTCACAGATACGCAGTATTTT.

The chain recombines TRBV18 with TRBJ1-2; no reliable D call. The V gene lost 4 bases and the J gene lost 5 bases, with 17 bases spanning the gap. Germline V gene lookup returns CDR1 KGHSH and CDR2 LQKENI. The CDR3 sequence is 15 residues long. The DNA for the CDR3 is TGTGCCAGCTCACAAAAAGGAGCGGTTTATTATGGCTACACCTTC. Its translation is CASSQKGAVYYGYTF.

This clonotype was found a few times. V usage is TRBV11-1 and J usage is TRBJ2-7; the match to TRBD2 covers 12 bases. CDR3 size: 18 residues. Germline CDR1 is SGHAT and CDR2 is FQDESV (reference sequence). V lost 4 bases and J lost 0; bases outside the gene matches: 10. CDR3 sequence reads: CASSSPTSGRLSSYEQYF. CDR3 bases: TGTGCCAGCAGCTCCCCGACTAGCGGGAGATTGAGCTCCTACGAGCAGTACTTC. Full variable domain (remainder filled in from reference TRBV11-1 and TRBJ2-7): EAEVAQSPRYKITEKSQAVAFWCDPISGHATLYWYRQILGQGPELLVQFQDESVVDDSQLPKDRFSAERLKGVDSTLKIQPAELGDSAMYLCASSSPTSGRLSSYEQYFGPGTRLTVT.

Turning to this clonotype: At one boundary the junction diverges from the germline segment, which might be a read error. The chain combines TRBV20-1 with TRBJ2-5; 7 nucleotides match TRBD1. Per germline, CDR1 DFQATT and CDR2 SNEGSKA (reference sequence). CDR3 length: 15 amino acids. CDR3 nucleotide sequence: TGCTGTGCTAGAGGCGTAGGGGGCTTGAAGGAGACCCAGTACTTC. It is translated as CCARGVGGLKETQYF.

This clonotype was seen a few times. The chain couples TRBV6-5 to TRBJ1-5, with TRBD1 as a possible D gene (5 bases). Germline CDR1 and CDR2: MNHEY and SVGAGI. The ends were cut back, 2 bases at V and 12 bases at J, with 14 bases in the middle. CDR3 length equals 13 residues. This CDR3 reads CASSYGSSGNQHF. The DNA for the CDR3 is TGTGCCAGCAGTTACGGATCTTCAGGGAACCAGCATTTT.

This clonotype has just one count. This sequence may be a read error, since a much larger clone differs from it by one base. This rearrangement joins TRBV29-1 to TRBJ2-2, with D possibly matching TRBD2 (5 bases). The CDR3 sequence is 13 residues long. Germline CDR1 is SQVTM and CDR2 is ANQGSEA. CDR3 amino acids: CSVRAVDTGKLFF. CDR3 sequence (DNA): TGCAGCGTCCGCGCGGTCGACACCGGGAAGCTGTTTTTT.

This clonotype was seen repeatedly, ten times or more. The chain links TRBV9 to TRBJ1-1; TRBD1 might be the D (6 bases). CDR3 size: 15 residues. V shed 0 bases and J shed 0 bases, with 9 bases lying between them. CDR1 and CDR2 from the germline V gene are SGDLS and YYNGEE. CDR3 nucleotides: TGTGCCAGCAGCGTAGAGGGACACATGAACACTGAAGCTTTCTTT. It encodes CASSVEGHMNTEAFF.

This clonotype was recorded at least ten times. The chain uses TRBV5-1 and TRBJ1-5; 9 bases agree with TRBD1. The germline V gene has CDR1 SGHRS and CDR2 YFSETQ. V was clipped by 3 bases and J by 4 bases; unmatched bases: 2. The CDR3 consists of 14 residues. The CDR3 reads CASSSGTGNQPQHF. In DNA, the CDR3 is TGCGCCAGCAGCTCCGGGACAGGGAATCAGCCCCAGCATTTT.

This clonotype was picked up many times. V gene TRBV20-1 combines with J gene TRBJ1-3, with a tentative D call TRBD1 (5 bases). Deletions cut 3 bases from V and 0 bases from J, with 9 bases between. The CDR3 contains 14 residues. Germline CDR1 and CDR2: DFQATT and SNEGSKA (reference sequence). CDR3 in amino acids: CSASRDVSGNTIYF. DNA for the CDR3: TGCAGTGCTAGTAGGGACGTCTCTGGAAACACCATATATTTT.

This clonotype was counted at least ten times. The chain links TRBV18 to TRBJ1-1; D is uncertain. V dropped 1 base and J dropped 1 base, with 10 bases sitting between them. CDR3 length: 15 amino acids. The germline V gene has CDR1 KGHSH and CDR2 LQKENI. The CDR3 DNA reads TGTGCCAGCTCACCACGGCGCGTTGAGAACACTGAAGCTTTCTTT. Encoded protein: CASSPRRVENTEAFF.

This clonotype was counted ten times or more. The rearrangement joins TRBV24-1 to TRBJ2-1; TRBD1 aligns across 9 bases. The CDR3 is made up of 18 amino acids. The junction had 10 bases not matched to a gene; V was cut back by 5 bases and J by 0 bases. Germline CDR1 reads KGHDR; CDR2 reads SFDVKD. The CDR3 here is CATSGTGTGPSSYNEQFF. Here the CDR3 DNA reads TGTGCCACCAGTGGAACCGGGACAGGGCCTAGCTCCTACAATGAGCAGTTCTTC.

This clonotype has at least ten counts. Written as DNA, the CDR3 is TGCAGTGCTAGAAGGACTAGCGGGACCTACGAGCAGTACTTC. Amino acids: CSARRTSGTYEQYF. The chain links TRBV20-1 to TRBJ2-7; 12 positions agree with TRBD2. The germline V gene has CDR1 DFQATT and CDR2 SNEGSKA (reference sequence). The V and J ends lost 2 bases and 2 bases, in that order; junction bases with no gene match: 1. The CDR3 covers 14 residues.

The CDR3 DNA follows: TGCGCCAGCAGCCAATTAGCGGGAGGGCCGGGTGAGCAGTTCTTC. Translated, it gives CASSQLAGGPGEQFF. The V and J genes are TRBV4-3 and TRBJ2-1; TRBD2 matches at 11 bases. The CDR3 is 15 amino acids. V trimming: 2 bases; J trimming: 9 bases; junction bases outside the gene matches: 6. Germline CDR1 reads LGHNA; CDR2 reads YSLEER.

This sequence joins TRBV7-9 and TRBJ2-7; 8 nucleotides match TRBD2. V gave up 5 bases and J gave up 0 bases; unmatched junction bases: 9. The CDR3 runs 16 residues. Germline CDR1 reads SEHNR; CDR2 reads FQNEAQ (reference sequence). CDR3: CASSLREGRRSYEQYF. DNA of the CDR3: TGTGCCAGCAGCCTACGGGAGGGCCGCCGCTCCTACGAGCAGTACTTC.

This clonotype was counted between two and nine times. This CDR3 is CASSRLGSGSVGQYF. CDR3 sequence (DNA): TGTGCCAGCAGCCGCCTGGGATCGGGGTCTGTAGGGCAGTACTTC. This chain links TRBV11-2 with TRBJ2-7, with a tentative D call TRBD2 (5 bases). Germline V gives CDR1 SGHAT, CDR2 FQNNGV. V shed 5 bases and J shed 9 bases, with 23 bases lying between them. The CDR3 extends over 15 amino acids.

This clonotype occurred many times. The chain joins TRBV7-2 to TRBJ1-1; no clear D. Germline CDR1 reads SGHTA; CDR2 reads FQGNSA. Deletions cut 1 base from V and 4 bases from J, with 10 bases between. This CDR3 is 14 amino acids long. The DNA of the CDR3 is TGTGCCAGCAGCTTAGAGGTAATCGGCACTGAAGCTTTCTTT. It encodes CASSLEVIGTEAFF.

This clonotype was detected ten times or more. The V gene is TRBV7-4, the J gene TRBJ2-7; 14 bases are a match to TRBD2. The J segment lost 4 bases and the V segment lost 5 bases, leaving 19 bases of the junction unmatched. Germline loops: CDR1 SGHVT, CDR2 SQSDAQ. This CDR3 spans 20 amino acids. CDR3 sequence: CASSPTLCTGGTSGRYEQYF. The CDR3 DNA reads as TGTGCCAGCAGCCCTACCCTATGCACTGGAGGGACTAGCGGGAGATACGAGCAGTACTTC.

With regard to this clonotype: Since a much larger clone is just one base distant, this may be a read error. The chain links TRBV9 to TRBJ2-6, with D possibly TRBD1 on 5 matching bases. The CDR3 sequence is 16 residues long. Germline V gene lookup returns CDR1 SGDLS and CDR2 YYNGEE. CDR3 protein: CASSVDISSGANVPTF. The CDR3 coding sequence is TGTGCCAGCAGCGTAGACATTTCTTCTGGGGCCAACGTCCCGACTTTC.

This clonotype was seen at least ten times. The chain recombines TRBV3-1 with TRBJ2-7; 8 bases map to TRBD1. J was trimmed by 1 base and V by 4 bases; bases with no gene match: 3. The CDR3 extends over 14 amino acids. Germline-derived CDR1 and CDR2 are LGHDT and YNNKEL (reference sequence). CDR3 DNA sequence: TGTGCCAGCAGCCGGGACAGGCGATCCTACGAGCAGTACTTC. Translation gives CASSRDRRSYEQYF.

This clonotype was observed many times. This sequence joins TRBV15 and TRBJ2-3, with D uncertain. Germline CDR1 and CDR2: LNHNV and YYDKDF (reference sequence). The CDR3 totals 14 residues. With 5 bases removed from V and 4 bases from J, the gap between germline ends came to 13 bases. The CDR3 DNA follows: TGTGCCACCAGCGGTTATCCCGGCCCAGATACGCAGTATTTT. It specifies CATSGYPGPDTQYF.

This rearrangement joins TRBV4-3 to TRBJ1-3; D not certain. Germline values: CDR1 LGHNA, CDR2 YSLEER. The CDR3 covers 14 residues. V was clipped by 1 base and J by 1 base, with 5 bases between them. CDR3 DNA: TGCGCCAGCAGCCAAGTGGTATCTGGAAACACCATATATTTT. Residues: CASSQVVSGNTIYF.

V gene TRBV29-1 combines with J gene TRBJ2-1; TRBD1 is a possible D gene (5 bases). The CDR3 loop spans 12 amino acids. Trimming removed 2 bases from V and 9 bases from J, with 11 bases in between. From germline, CDR1 is SQVTM and CDR2 ANQGSEA. CDR3 nucleotides: TGCAGCGTTGAACCTCAGGGCGGTGAGCAGTTCTTC. Translation gives CSVEPQGGEQFF.

This clonotype was counted at least ten times. The J gene is TRBJ1-5, the V gene TRBV6-2 or TRBV6-3, with 7 bases matching TRBD1. From germline, CDR1 is MNHEY and CDR2 SVGEGT. Trimming at V came to 1 base and at J to 1 base, leaving 1 base not matched to a gene. The CDR3 spans 15 residues. DNA of the CDR3: TGTGCCAGCAGTTACTTGGACAGGAGCAATCAGCCCCAGCATTTT. Translation gives CASSYLDRSNQPQHF.

This clonotype was observed a handful of times. J is TRBJ2-1 and V is TRBV7-2; tentatively, D is TRBD1 (7 bases). The V and J ends lost 5 bases and 2 bases respectively, with 13 bases between them. There are 15 residues in the CDR3. CDR1 is SGHTA, CDR2 FQGNSA, per germline. The CDR3 protein is CASSEGGQPYNEQFF. CDR3 sequence (DNA): TGTGCCAGCAGCGAGGGGGGACAGCCCTACAATGAGCAGTTCTTC.

The chain employs TRBV30 and TRBJ1-5, with a tentative D call TRBD1 (6 bases). The CDR3 runs 15 residues. Per germline, CDR1 GTSNPN and CDR2 SVGIG (reference sequence). Trimming took off 5 bases at V and 0 bases at J, with 14 bases between the two ends. The CDR3 DNA reads as TGTGCCTGGCAGGACGGGACAAATAGCAATCAGCCCCAGCATTTT. Translated: CAWQDGTNSNQPQHF.

This sequence joins TRBV29-1 and TRBJ1-4; possibly TRBD1 for D (5 bases). V was clipped by 0 bases and J by 7 bases, with 12 bases between them. The CDR3 runs to 14 residues. The germline V gene has CDR1 SQVTM and CDR2 ANQGSEA. The CDR3 sequence is CSVEEVGVGEKLFF. The CDR3 DNA reads as TGCAGCGTTGAAGAAGTAGGGGTCGGTGAAAAACTGTTTTTT.

This clonotype was seen repeatedly, ten times or more. The rearrangement joins TRBV20-1 to TRBJ1-5; a possible D gene is TRBD1 (6 bases). The length of the CDR3 is 14 residues. CDR1 is DFQATT and CDR2 is SNEGSKA in the germline V gene (reference sequence). Trimming left V 5 bases short and J 4 bases short, with 15 bases between. CDR3 protein: CSADGNRENQPQHF. The CDR3 DNA sequence: TGCAGTGCTGACGGGAACAGGGAAAATCAGCCCCAGCATTTT.

Ten or more counts support this clonotype. The chain combines TRBV20-1 with TRBJ2-5, with D unclear. Trimming removed 4 bases from V and 4 bases from J, with 13 bases in between. Germline V gene data show CDR1 as DFQATT and CDR2 as SNEGSKA (reference sequence). The CDR3 runs 13 residues. Written as DNA, the CDR3 is TGCAGTGCTACCGTTGCGGTGCGAGAGACCCAGTACTTC. It yields the protein CSATVAVRETQYF.